This TCR beta chain was obtained from a study of blood T cell repertoires in COVID-19. For the study at large: T cells, B-cell-depleted T cells, or PBMCs supplied cDNA or gDNA.

It was during active infection that Seattle patients were enrolled and then longitudinally followed. Some clones are missing from TCRdb's copy, which holds only in-frame ones; the method was immunoSEQ multiplex PCR. The table lists some 330,000 clones, about 90% of them singletons. Between the trimmed V and J ends, which lost 3 bases and 8 bases, there was a span of 16 bases. The germline V gene has CDR1 KGHSH and CDR2 LQKENI. The CDR3 contains 14 residues. Sequencing was performed on peripheral blood. The V call is TRBV18, the J call TRBJ1-1, with a possible D match to TRBD1 (5 bases). This TCR was sampled from a young woman with COVID-19, enrolled during active disease. This chain's CDR3 is CASSPAGRPTEAFF. The DNA of the CDR3 is TGTGCCAGCTCACCCGCGGGACGACCTACGGAAGCTTTCTTT.